This note documents a single T cell receptor beta chain sequence. The source of the sample is a study of T cell responses to AZD1222 COVID-19 vaccine. As for the study in general: Both about-4-week and about-12-week second-dose recipients were combined.

This table comes from immunoSEQ multiplex PCR, and its TCRdb copy is limited to in-frame clones, with some not included. The table lists 120,000 to 150,000 clones, 75% to 90% of them singletons. V was shortened by 4 bases and J by 4 bases, with 16 bases between the two germline ends. The CDR3 covers 15 residues. Germline-derived CDR1 and CDR2 are MNHNY and SVGAGI (reference sequence). The chain combines TRBV6-6 with TRBJ1-2, with D unresolved. The TCR comes from an adult in good health. Sequenced material: peripheral blood, taken on day 0 of AZD1222 vaccination. The CDR3 sequence: CASSSPTSNPYGYTF. Here the CDR3 DNA reads TGTGCCAGCAGTTCCCCTACGTCAAACCCCTATGGCTACACCTTC.